The following is a T cell receptor (beta chain) sequence with its context. Its target is unknown. The sample is drawn from a study of CXCR3-negative and CXCR3-positive naive CD8 T cells. Overall study context: Each library held about 1.5 +/- 0.3 million TRB reads, roughly 150 million in total.

Study-level points and caveats: Naive cells that were CXCR3-negative or CXCR3-positive used TRBV-TRBJ genes alike, while memory cells diverged. The level of CXCR3 expression partially decreased after cryopreservation; the majority of assays used fresh PBMCs. Each naive subset displayed comparably high diversity, whereas memory CD8+ cells displayed much lower diversity.

The CDR3 loop spans 15 amino acids. The germline V gene has CDR1 SGHRS and CDR2 YFSETQ. cDNA libraries for TRB were generated by 5' RACE incorporating UMI labels. No DNA is given; TCRdb re-called the 5' RACE reads and lists each CDR3 protein once. Its table records 60,000 or so distinct CDR3 sequences. This chain uses TRBV5-1 with TRBJ2-7; with no DNA, the TCRdb D assignment of TRBD2 cannot be verified. This TCR came from a human donor in good health. Some clones in this sample may be carry-over from other donors' samples. The sequenced sample was memory CD8+ T cells from blood. The CDR3 sequence is CASSAFTSGYNEQYF.